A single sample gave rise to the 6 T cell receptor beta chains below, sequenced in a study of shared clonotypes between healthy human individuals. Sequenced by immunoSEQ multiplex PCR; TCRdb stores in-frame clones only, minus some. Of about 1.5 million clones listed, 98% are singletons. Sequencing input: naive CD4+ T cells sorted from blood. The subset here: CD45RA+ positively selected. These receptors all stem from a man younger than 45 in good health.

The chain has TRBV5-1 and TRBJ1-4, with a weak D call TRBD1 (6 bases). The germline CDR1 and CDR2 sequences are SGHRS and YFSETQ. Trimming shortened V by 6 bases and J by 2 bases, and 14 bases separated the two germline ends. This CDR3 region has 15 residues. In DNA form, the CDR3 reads TGCGCCAGCACCATCGCAGGGGCGACTAATGAAAAACTGTTTTTT. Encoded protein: CASTIAGATNEKLFF.

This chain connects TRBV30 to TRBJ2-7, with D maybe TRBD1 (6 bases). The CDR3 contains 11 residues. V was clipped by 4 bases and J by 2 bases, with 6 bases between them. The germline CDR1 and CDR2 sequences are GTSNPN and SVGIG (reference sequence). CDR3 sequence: CAWKGAYEQYF. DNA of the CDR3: TGTGCCTGGAAGGGGGCCTACGAGCAGTACTTC.

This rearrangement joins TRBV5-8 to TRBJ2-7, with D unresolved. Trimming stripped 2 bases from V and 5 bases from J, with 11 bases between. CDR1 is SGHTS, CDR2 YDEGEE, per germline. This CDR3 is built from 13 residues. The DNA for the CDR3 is TGTGCCAGCAGCTTTGAAGTCTGGAACGAGCAGTACTTC. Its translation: CASSFEVWNEQYF.

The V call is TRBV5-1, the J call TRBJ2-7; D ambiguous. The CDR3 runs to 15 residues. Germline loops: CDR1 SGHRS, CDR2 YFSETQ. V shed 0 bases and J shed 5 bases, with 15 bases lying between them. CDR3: CASSLGFAEEDEQYF. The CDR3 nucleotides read TGCGCCAGCAGCTTGGGATTTGCCGAGGAAGACGAGCAGTACTTC.

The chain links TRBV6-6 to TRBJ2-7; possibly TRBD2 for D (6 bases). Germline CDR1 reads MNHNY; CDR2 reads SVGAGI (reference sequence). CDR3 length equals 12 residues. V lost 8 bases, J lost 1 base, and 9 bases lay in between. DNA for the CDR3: TGTGCCAGCGGCCGGGGGTCCTACGAGCAGTACTTC. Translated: CASGRGSYEQYF.

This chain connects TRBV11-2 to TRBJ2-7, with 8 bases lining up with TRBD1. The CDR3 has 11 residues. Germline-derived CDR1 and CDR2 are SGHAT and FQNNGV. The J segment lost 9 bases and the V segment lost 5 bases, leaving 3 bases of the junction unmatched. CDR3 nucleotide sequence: TGTGCCAGCAGCCGAACAGGGGGGCAGTACTTC. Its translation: CASSRTGGQYF.